This TCR beta chain was captured in a study of blood T cell repertoires in COVID-19. Across the study: Acute-phase and convalescent COVID-19 samples originated in the United States, Italy and Spain. Nucleic acid was either cDNA or gDNA, and it came from T cells, B-cell-depleted T cells, or PBMCs.

The Seattle patients joined while their infection was active and were tracked longitudinally afterward. V lost 1 base, J lost 0 bases, and 10 bases lay in between. Germline V gene sequence: CDR1 SGHKS, CDR2 YYEKEE (reference sequence). The CDR3 is 16 residues long. Methods used by the authors: Researchers report that nucleated cell counts were estimated from reference gene primer amplification. Profiled with immunoSEQ multiplex PCR; TCRdb holds only in-frame clones, not every one. V and J calls plus clone size are reproduced from that table; the DNA served to infer D and trimming. Here the sample spans 250,000 to 350,000 clones, about 81% being singletons.

The sample taken for sequencing was peripheral blood. This TCR was sampled from a human donor with COVID-19, enrolled during active disease. The donor label of this sample is uncertain. The chain joins TRBV5-5 to TRBJ2-2; D uncertain. CDR3 loop: CASSLNHYANTGELFF. For the CDR3, the DNA is TGTGCCAGCAGCTTGAATCACTATGCGAACACCGGGGAGCTGTTTTTT.